This T cell receptor (beta chain) was obtained from a study of regulatory T cells in long-lasting Graves disease. Study-level points and caveats: Persistent Graves' patients possessed reduced TCR diversity relative to recently diagnosed ones. Exclusively peripheral blood, rather than thyroid tissue, was studied. The study found persistent patients shared more public clonotypes (2,741) than new patients (about 880).

Specified time point: persistent/refractory GD, antithyroid drugs over 5 years with positive TRAb. The authors made the TCR library using RNA they extracted from PBMCs. Patients came from an endocrinology department in Xi'an, China. J lost 4 bases, V lost 7 bases, and 6 bases had no gene match. The CDR3 sequence is 12 residues long. CDR1 is SQVTM and CDR2 is ANQGSEA in the germline V gene. TCR beta libraries were built with iRepertoire HTBI primers and Arm-PCR of CDR3 regions. TCRdb reanalysed the multiplex PCR reads using MiXCR and keeps one entry per CDR3 protein. The profile shows about 660,000 distinct CDR3 sequences, approximately 29% of them singletons. The sample holds a few counts of this clonotype. Antigen unknown.

The TCR was taken from a female donor with Graves disease. The rearrangement links TRBV29-1 to TRBJ1-2; the match to TRBD1 covers 7 bases. This specimen was peripheral blood mononuclear cells (PBMCs), taken when the disease was refractory, from a patient treated with antithyroid drugs. In nucleotides, the CDR3 is TGCAGCGGGGGAGAGGGGGCCTATGGCTACACCTTC. It translates to CSGGEGAYGYTF.